This record looks at one T cell receptor (beta chain) sequence and its context. Its target is unknown. The data belong to a study of T cell responses to AZD1222 COVID-19 vaccine. Study-wide findings and caveats: Dominant at 160-218 and 743-854, vaccine-associated CD4 TCRs also spanned spike. A rise in Spike-specific TCR breadth and depth followed two AZD1222 doses.

CDR1 is LNHNV, CDR2 YYDKDF, per germline (reference sequence). This CDR3 is 14 amino acids long. V gave up 7 bases and J gave up 3 bases; unmatched junction bases: 4. Sequencing used immunoSEQ multiplex PCR; TCRdb keeps in-frame clones, though not all of them. The sample contains about 27,000 clones, approximately 90% of which appear only once. This chain connects TRBV15 to TRBJ1-4, with 8 bases fitting TRBD1. Sequences were derived from peripheral blood, sampled 28 days after the second AZD1222 dose. This clonotype was obtained from an adult who received the AZD1222 COVID-19 vaccine. The CDR3 region has the DNA TGTGCCACCAAGACAGGGGCGGCTAATGAAAAACTGTTTTTT. Protein product: CATKTGAANEKLFF. Complete variable domain (other parts from reference TRBV15 and TRBJ1-4): DAMVIQNPRYQVTQFGKPVTLSCSQTLNHNVMYWYQQKSSQAPKLLFHYYDKDFNNEADTPDNFQSRRPNTSFCFLDIRSPGLGDTAMYLCATKTGAANEKLFFGSGTQLSVL.